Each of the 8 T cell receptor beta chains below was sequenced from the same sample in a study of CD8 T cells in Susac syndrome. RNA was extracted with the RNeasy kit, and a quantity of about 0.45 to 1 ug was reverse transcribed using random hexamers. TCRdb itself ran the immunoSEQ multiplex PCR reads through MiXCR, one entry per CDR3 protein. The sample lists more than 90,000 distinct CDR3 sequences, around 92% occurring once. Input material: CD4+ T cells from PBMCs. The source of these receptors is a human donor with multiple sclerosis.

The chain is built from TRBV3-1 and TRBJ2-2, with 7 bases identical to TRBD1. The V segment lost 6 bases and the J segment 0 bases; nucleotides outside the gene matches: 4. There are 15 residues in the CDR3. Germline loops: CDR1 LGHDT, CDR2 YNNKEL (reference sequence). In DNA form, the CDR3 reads TGTGCCAGCAGATCGGGACAGACGAACACCGGGGAGCTGTTTTTT. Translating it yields CASRSGQTNTGELFF.

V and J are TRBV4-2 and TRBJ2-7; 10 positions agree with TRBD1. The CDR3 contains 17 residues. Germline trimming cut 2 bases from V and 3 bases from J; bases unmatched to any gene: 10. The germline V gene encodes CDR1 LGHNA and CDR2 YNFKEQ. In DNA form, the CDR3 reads TGTGCCAGCAGCCAAACCCGACAGGGGGCCTTTCTCTACGAGCAGTACTTC. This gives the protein CASSQTRQGAFLYEQYF.

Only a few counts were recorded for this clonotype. The CDR3 loop reads CATSDFGAGDEQYF. The CDR3 nucleotides are TGTGCCACCAGTGATTTCGGCGCTGGGGACGAGCAGTACTTC. The chain carries TRBV24-1 and TRBJ2-7, with unresolved D. The CDR3 extends over 14 amino acids. V lost 1 base and J 5 bases, leaving 11 bases between the germline ends. Looked up from germline, CDR1 is KGHDR and CDR2 is SFDVKD.

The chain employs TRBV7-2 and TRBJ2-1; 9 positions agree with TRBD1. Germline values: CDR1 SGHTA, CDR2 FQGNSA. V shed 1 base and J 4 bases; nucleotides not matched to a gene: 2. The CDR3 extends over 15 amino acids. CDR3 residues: CASSLDGQGYNEQFF. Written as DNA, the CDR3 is TGTGCCAGCAGCTTAGACGGACAGGGGTACAATGAGCAGTTCTTC.

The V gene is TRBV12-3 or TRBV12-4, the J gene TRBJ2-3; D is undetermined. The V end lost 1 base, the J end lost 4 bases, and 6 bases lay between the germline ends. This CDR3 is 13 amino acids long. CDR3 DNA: TGTGCCAGCAGTTTAGGACCCGCAGATACGCAGTATTTT. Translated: CASSLGPADTQYF.

The CDR3 sequence: CASSRTVSNQPQHF. Here the CDR3 DNA reads TGTGCCAGCAGTCGGACAGTTAGCAATCAGCCCCAGCATTTT. The rearrangement links TRBV6-5 to TRBJ1-5, with D possibly matching TRBD1 (6 bases). The CDR3 runs 14 residues. Looked up from germline, CDR1 is MNHEY and CDR2 is SVGAGI. With 5 bases removed from V and 0 bases from J, the gap between germline ends came to 8 bases.

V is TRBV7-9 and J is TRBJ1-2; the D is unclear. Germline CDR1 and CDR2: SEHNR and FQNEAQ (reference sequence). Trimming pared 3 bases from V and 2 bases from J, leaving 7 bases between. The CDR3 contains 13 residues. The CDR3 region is CASSFSENYGYTF. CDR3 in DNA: TGTGCCAGCAGCTTTTCAGAAAACTATGGCTACACCTTC.

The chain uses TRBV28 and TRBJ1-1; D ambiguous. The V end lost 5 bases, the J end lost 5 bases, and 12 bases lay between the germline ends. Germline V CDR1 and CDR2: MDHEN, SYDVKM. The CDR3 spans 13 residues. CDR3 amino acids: CASSPSWGTEAFF. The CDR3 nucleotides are TGTGCCAGCAGTCCCTCTTGGGGAACTGAAGCTTTCTTT.